This T cell receptor beta chain is from a study of spatial heterogeneity in lung cancer. At the level of the study: TCR transcript counts in tumor regions correlated strongly with a T cell module score from matched bulk RNA-seq.

This clonotype came up a few times. As yet, its antigen is unknown. Because the library targeted alpha chains, this beta chain is an off-target read whose size means little. Whole-study findings and limits: For expanded intratumoral alpha and beta TCRs, counts tracked tumor mutation counts.

The time point was: sample taken at primary tumor resection. MiXCR was run by TCRdb on the 5' RACE reads, yielding one entry per CDR3 protein. The sample lists about 480 distinct CDR3 sequences, approximately 65% occurring once. This sample comprised lung tumor tissue, obtained at surgery. The TCR comes from a male donor with early-stage non-small cell lung cancer.

The CDR3, as DNA: TGTGCCAGCAGCTTCGGGGGACTTGGGGCTGAGCAGTTCTTC. Its translation is CASSFGGLGAEQFF. V usage is TRBV7-9 and J usage is TRBJ2-1; a possible D gene is TRBD2 (6 bases). V lost 3 bases to trimming and J lost 9 bases, with 15 bases between them. The CDR3 is 14 residues long. CDR1 is SEHNR, CDR2 FQNEAQ, per germline (reference sequence).